The entry that follows covers one T cell receptor (beta chain) sequence. Its target is not known. This sample is part of a study of cytomegalovirus exposure and HLA in healthy donors. Across the whole study: The same platform as the approximately 700 first-cohort repertoires was used for the 120 validation repertoires, a later analysis reported. Broader study findings: Per published reports, the classifier diagnosed cytomegalovirus status with high specificity and sensitivity. The study put 150 to 200 TCR beta chains on its list as cytomegalovirus-associated.

Profiling relied on immunoSEQ multiplex PCR, and the TCRdb table lists in-frame clones only, not all of them. The sample includes roughly 300,000 clones, roughly 85% of them seen just once. Trimming at V came to 6 bases and at J to 4 bases, leaving 4 bases not matched to a gene. The germline V gene encodes CDR1 SGHVS and CDR2 FQNEAQ. The length of the CDR3 is 13 residues. The TCR sequence derives from a woman aged 18-29 years in good health and CMV-seronegative. The chain combines TRBV7-8 with TRBJ2-5; 8 bases agree with TRBD2. The sample was PBMCs. DNA of the CDR3: TGTGCCAGCAGGCCTGGACTAGCAGAGACCCAGTACTTC. Encoded protein: CASRPGLAETQYF.